These 25 T cell receptor beta chains share one sample of origin, sequenced in a study of T cell repertoires in cytomegalovirus infection. The antigens for these receptors are not known. Via MiXCR, TCRdb re-called the reads, giving one row per CDR3 protein. The sample lists a few hundred thousand distinct CDR3 sequences, 22% seen once, with roughly a fifth in the top ten. This specimen was cultured PBMCs, taken from culture after CMV antigen stimulation. The receptors derive from a human donor in good health (CMV status not recorded). Some clones in this sample may be carry-over from other donors' samples.

This chain links TRBV4-1 with TRBJ2-5, with D unclear. The V end lost 3 bases, the J end lost 5 bases, and 10 bases lay between the germline ends. Germline lookup yields CDR1 MGHRA and CDR2 YSYEKL. The CDR3 consists of 13 residues. DNA for the CDR3: TGCGCCAGCAGCCAGGCTGTAACGGAGACCCAGTACTTC. This encodes CASSQAVTETQYF.

This clonotype was observed many times. The chain combines TRBV7-2 with TRBJ2-3, with 7 nucleotides matching TRBD2. This CDR3 is 15 amino acids long. Germline CDR1 and CDR2: SGHTA and FQGNSA. The ends lost 7 bases at V and 5 bases at J; junction bases unmatched: 12. The CDR3 sequence: CASTPRGGSGDTQYF. CDR3 sequence (DNA): TGTGCCAGCACCCCTAGGGGAGGGTCGGGAGATACGCAGTATTTT.

The V and J genes are TRBV18 and TRBJ2-2, with 7 bases aligning to TRBD1. Germline assignment: CDR1 KGHSH and CDR2 LQKENI. Trimming removed 4 bases from V and 4 bases from J; junction bases left unmatched: 6. CDR3 length: 15 residues. The CDR3 reads CASSHDRVGTGELFF. CDR3 nucleotides: TGTGCCAGCTCACACGACAGGGTTGGCACCGGGGAGCTGTTTTTT.

The sample holds a few counts of this clonotype. This chain joins TRBV6-1 and TRBJ2-7; 7 bases align to TRBD1. Unmatched junction bases numbered 9, after V lost 10 bases and J lost 3 bases. Germline V gene sequence: CDR1 MNHNS, CDR2 SASEGT. The CDR3 extends over 13 amino acids. The CDR3 spells CATSQGQLYEQYF. CDR3 nucleotides: TGTGCCACCTCACAGGGGCAACTCTACGAGCAGTACTTC.

This chain uses TRBV6-1 with TRBJ1-1; D is perhaps TRBD1 (5 bases). V was pared by 5 bases and J by 5 bases, with 15 bases between. CDR3 length: 14 residues. Per the germline V gene, CDR1 is MNHNS and CDR2 is SASEGT. The CDR3 here is CASSLRTYETEAFF. For the CDR3, the DNA is TGTGCCAGCAGTCTGCGGACATACGAGACTGAAGCTTTCTTT.

This clonotype was detected a few times. The J gene is TRBJ2-7, the V gene TRBV19, with 10 bases lining up with TRBD2. The CDR3 runs to 15 residues. Trimming cost V 4 bases and J 3 bases; bases outside gene matches: 6. CDR1 and CDR2 (germline): LNHDA, SQIVND (reference sequence). CDR3 loop: CASSKPSGSIYEQYF. The CDR3 region has the DNA TGTGCCAGTAGTAAGCCTAGCGGGAGTATCTACGAGCAGTACTTC.

The V gene is TRBV16, the J gene TRBJ2-1; D might be TRBD2 (5 bases). Trimming stripped 0 bases from V and 12 bases from J, with 15 bases between. In germline, CDR1 is KGHSY, CDR2 FQNENV. The CDR3 sequence is 14 residues long. CDR3 protein: CASSQSEGKVGQFF. The CDR3 coding sequence is TGTGCCAGCAGCCAATCTGAGGGAAAGGTTGGGCAGTTCTTC.

This rearrangement joins TRBV6-5 to TRBJ2-7; D possibly corresponds to TRBD2 (6 bases). The germline CDR1 and CDR2 sequences are MNHEY and SVGAGI. The CDR3 is made up of 14 amino acids. V lost 0 bases, J lost 1 base, and 7 bases lay in between. The CDR3 nucleotides are TGTGCCAGCAGTTACTCGACTAGTTCCTACGAGCAGTACTTC. It yields the protein CASSYSTSSYEQYF.

This sequence joins TRBV20-1 and TRBJ2-5; D unresolved. Trimming stripped 1 base from V and 0 bases from J, with 6 bases between. CDR1 is DFQATT and CDR2 is SNEGSKA in the germline V gene (reference sequence). CDR3 size: 13 residues. CDR3 sequence reads: CSARVPYQETQYF. As DNA, the CDR3 is TGCAGTGCTAGAGTGCCGTACCAAGAGACCCAGTACTTC.

This chain joins TRBV6-2 or TRBV6-3 and TRBJ2-7; D might be TRBD1 (6 bases). V gave up 6 bases and J gave up 2 bases, with 11 bases separating them. Germline CDR1 reads MNHEY; CDR2 reads SVGEGT. The CDR3 runs 13 residues. CDR3: CASSLQGAYEQYF. CDR3 sequence (DNA): TGTGCCAGCAGCCTACAGGGAGCCTACGAGCAGTACTTC.

This clonotype has more than one count but fewer than ten. The chain is built from TRBV7-2 and TRBJ2-7; TRBD1 matches at 9 bases. V gave up 3 bases and J gave up 5 bases; unmatched junction bases: 5. CDR3 size: 14 residues. The V gene's germline CDR1 is SGHTA and CDR2 FQGNSA. Written as DNA, the CDR3 is TGTGCCAGCAGCTTCACACAGGGGGCGCACGAGCAGTACTTC. Translating gives CASSFTQGAHEQYF.

The chain links TRBV20-1 to TRBJ2-7; D perhaps matches TRBD2 (6 bases). CDR1 and CDR2 (germline): DFQATT, SNEGSKA (reference sequence). Trimming removed 6 bases at V and 0 bases at J, with 12 bases between. The CDR3 runs to 13 residues. The CDR3 loop is CSAAGTFSYEQYF. The CDR3 nucleotides are TGCAGTGCCGCCGGGACTTTCTCCTACGAGCAGTACTTC.

This clonotype was seen a handful of times. The chain recombines TRBV6-5 with TRBJ2-5, with D tentatively TRBD1 (6 bases). Germline V lookup: CDR1 MNHEY, CDR2 SVGAGI. The CDR3 loop spans 14 amino acids. Trimming took off 1 base at V and 5 bases at J, with 11 bases between the two ends. The CDR3 region is CASSYFAGVETQYF. CDR3 DNA: TGTGCCAGCAGTTACTTTGCAGGGGTCGAGACCCAGTACTTC.

The genes are TRBV27 and TRBJ2-3, with TRBD2 matching 7 bases. Germline V gene lookup returns CDR1 MNHEY and CDR2 SMNVEV (reference sequence). The CDR3 spans 11 residues. J was trimmed by 10 bases and V by 2 bases; bases with no gene match: 0. DNA for the CDR3: TGTGCCAGCAGTTTAGCGGGGGCGCAGTATTTT. Translating gives CASSLAGAQYF.

In this sample, this clonotype turned up a few times. CDR3 residues: CATSDRDSPTDTQYF. The CDR3 DNA follows: TGTGCCACCAGTGATCGGGACAGCCCCACAGATACGCAGTATTTT. The V call is TRBV24-1, the J call TRBJ2-3; 7 positions match TRBD1. This CDR3 contains 15 residues. V lost 3 bases to trimming and J lost 2 bases; unmatched junction nucleotides: 4. From germline, CDR1 is KGHDR and CDR2 SFDVKD.

This clonotype was counted between two and nine times. The chain uses TRBV4-1 and TRBJ2-7; 15 bases fit TRBD2. Per the germline V gene, CDR1 is MGHRA and CDR2 is YSYEKL. This CDR3 spans 16 amino acids. With 1 base clipped from V and 7 bases from J, the junction kept 5 bases outside the gene matches. The chain's CDR3 is CASSQGGLAGGREQYF. The CDR3 coding sequence is TGCGCCAGCAGCCAAGGGGGACTAGCGGGAGGACGTGAGCAGTACTTC.

This clonotype was observed a handful of times. This chain uses TRBV4-3 with TRBJ2-2; 7 bases are shared with TRBD1. CDR3 length: 16 amino acids. Germline trimming cut 3 bases from V and 1 base from J; bases unmatched to any gene: 5. Germline V gene lookup returns CDR1 LGHNA and CDR2 YSLEER. This CDR3 reads CASSHPTGENTGELFF. The CDR3 region has the DNA TGCGCCAGCAGCCATCCTACAGGGGAGAACACCGGGGAGCTGTTTTTT.

This clonotype was seen a handful of times. The gene calls are TRBV12-3 or TRBV12-4 and TRBJ2-5; 7 nucleotides align to TRBD1. The CDR3 has 13 amino acids. With 8 bases clipped from V and 2 bases from J, the junction kept 5 bases outside the gene matches. The CDR3, as DNA: TGTGCCAGCGCCCGGGACAGTCAAGAGACCCAGTACTTC. Protein: CASARDSQETQYF.

V gene TRBV2 combines with J gene TRBJ1-3; no clear D. The germline CDR1 and CDR2 sequences are SNHLY and FYNNEI. The CDR3 has 15 amino acids. V was pared by 4 bases and J by 0 bases, with 10 bases between. The CDR3: CASSGGPLSGNTIYF. CDR3 DNA: TGTGCCAGCAGTGGGGGTCCGCTCTCTGGAAACACCATATATTTT.

This clonotype occurred a few times. The CDR3 DNA reads TGTGCCACCAGTGACCGAAAACGGGGGAGCTCCTACAATGAGCAGTTCTTC. Its protein product is CATSDRKRGSSYNEQFF. The V and J genes are TRBV24-1 and TRBJ2-1, with D possibly being TRBD2 (6 bases). Germline CDR1 KGHDR, CDR2 SFDVKD. V was pared by 4 bases and J by 0 bases, with 15 bases between. The CDR3 is 17 amino acids.

V gene TRBV6-2 or TRBV6-3 combines with J gene TRBJ2-4; D not certain. The CDR3 length is 14 residues. Germline loops: CDR1 MNHEY, CDR2 SVGEGT. V lost 2 bases to trimming and J lost 7 bases, with 12 bases between them. Here the CDR3 DNA reads TGTGCCAGCAGTTACGGCAACCCCCCGAACATTCAGTACTTC. It specifies CASSYGNPPNIQYF.

Ten or more counts support this clonotype. This CDR3 is CASSLRAFSSTGELFF. CDR3 DNA: TGTGCCAGCAGCTTAAGGGCCTTTAGTTCCACCGGGGAGCTGTTTTTT. The J gene is TRBJ2-2, the V gene TRBV11-3; D is undetermined. Per the germline V gene, CDR1 is SGHNT and CDR2 is YENEEA. Deletions cut 2 bases from V and 4 bases from J, with 14 bases between. The CDR3 extends over 16 amino acids.

This clonotype has at least ten counts. J is TRBJ2-3 and V is TRBV7-9; D is unresolved. The CDR3 is 12 residues long. Looked up from germline, CDR1 is SEHNR and CDR2 is FQNEAQ (reference sequence). The V and J ends lost 1 base and 9 bases respectively, with 8 bases between them. The CDR3: CASSLELATQYF. CDR3 sequence (DNA): TGTGCCAGCAGCTTAGAGTTAGCAACGCAGTATTTT.

This clonotype was found a few times. This chain connects TRBV18 to TRBJ2-2; D gene uncertain. Deletions cut 3 bases from V and 6 bases from J, with 17 bases between. This CDR3 comprises 16 residues. CDR1 is KGHSH, CDR2 LQKENI, per germline. CDR3 residues: CASSPGKDFYPGELFF. CDR3 DNA: TGTGCCAGCTCACCGGGAAAAGATTTCTACCCCGGGGAGCTGTTTTTT.

V usage is TRBV2 and J usage is TRBJ2-1; TRBD1 agrees at 7 bases. Germline V lookup: CDR1 SNHLY, CDR2 FYNNEI. V lost 3 bases, J lost 6 bases, and 2 bases stayed unmatched. The CDR3 runs 13 residues. The CDR3 loop is CASSERGRNEQFF. As DNA, the CDR3 is TGTGCCAGCAGTGAGAGGGGGCGCAATGAGCAGTTCTTC.